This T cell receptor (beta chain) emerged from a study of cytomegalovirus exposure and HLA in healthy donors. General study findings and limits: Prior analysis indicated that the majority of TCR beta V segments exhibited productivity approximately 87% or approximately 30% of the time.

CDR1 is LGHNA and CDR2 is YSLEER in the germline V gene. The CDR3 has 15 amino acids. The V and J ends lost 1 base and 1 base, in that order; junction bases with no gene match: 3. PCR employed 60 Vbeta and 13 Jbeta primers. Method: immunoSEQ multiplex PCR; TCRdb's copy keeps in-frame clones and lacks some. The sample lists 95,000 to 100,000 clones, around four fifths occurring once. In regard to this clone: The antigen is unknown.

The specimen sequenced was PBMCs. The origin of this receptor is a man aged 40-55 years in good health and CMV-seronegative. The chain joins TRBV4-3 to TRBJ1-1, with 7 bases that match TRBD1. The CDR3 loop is CASSQVGQANTEAFF. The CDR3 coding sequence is TGCGCCAGCAGCCAAGTAGGACAGGCGAACACTGAAGCTTTCTTT.